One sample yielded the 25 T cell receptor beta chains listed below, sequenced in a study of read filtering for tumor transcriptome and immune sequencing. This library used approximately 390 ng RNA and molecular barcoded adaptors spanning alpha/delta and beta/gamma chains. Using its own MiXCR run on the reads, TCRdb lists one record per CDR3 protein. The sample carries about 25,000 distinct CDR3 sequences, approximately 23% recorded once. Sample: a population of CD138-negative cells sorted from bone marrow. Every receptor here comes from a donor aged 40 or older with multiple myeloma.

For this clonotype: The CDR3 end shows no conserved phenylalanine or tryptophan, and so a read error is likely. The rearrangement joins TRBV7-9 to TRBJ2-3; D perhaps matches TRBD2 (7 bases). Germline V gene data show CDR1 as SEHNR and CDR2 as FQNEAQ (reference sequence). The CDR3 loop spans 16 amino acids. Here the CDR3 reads CASSLVWAGDTDTQYL. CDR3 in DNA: TGTGCCAGCAGCTTAGTGTGGGCGGGGGACACAGATACTCAGTATTTA.

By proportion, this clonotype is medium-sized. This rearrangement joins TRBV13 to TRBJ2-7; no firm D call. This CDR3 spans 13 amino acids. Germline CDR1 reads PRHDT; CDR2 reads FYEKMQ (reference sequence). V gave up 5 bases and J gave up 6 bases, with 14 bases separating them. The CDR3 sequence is CASSTGMAAEQYF. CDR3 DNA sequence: TGTGCCAGCAGCACTGGGATGGCGGCCGAGCAGTACTTC.

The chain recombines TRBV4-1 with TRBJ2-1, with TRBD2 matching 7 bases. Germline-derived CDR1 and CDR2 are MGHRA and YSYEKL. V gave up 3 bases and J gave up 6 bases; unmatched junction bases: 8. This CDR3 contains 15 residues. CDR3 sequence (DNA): TGCGCCAGCAGCCAGACTCGCGGGGGTGCCAATGAGCAGTTCTTC. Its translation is CASSQTRGGANEQFF.

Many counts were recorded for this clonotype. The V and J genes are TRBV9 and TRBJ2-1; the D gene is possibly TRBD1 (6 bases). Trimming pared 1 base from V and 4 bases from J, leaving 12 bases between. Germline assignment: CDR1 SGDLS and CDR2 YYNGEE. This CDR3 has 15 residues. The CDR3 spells CASSVYQGPYNEQFF. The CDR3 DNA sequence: TGTGCCAGCAGCGTATATCAGGGGCCGTACAATGAGCAGTTCTTC.

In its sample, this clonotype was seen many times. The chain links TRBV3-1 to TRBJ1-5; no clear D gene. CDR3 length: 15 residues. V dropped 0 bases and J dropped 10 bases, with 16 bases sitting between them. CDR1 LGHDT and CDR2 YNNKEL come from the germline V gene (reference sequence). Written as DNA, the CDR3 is TGTGCCAGCAGCCAAGACCGGTCCCGTGAGGGACCCCAGCATTTT. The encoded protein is CASSQDRSREGPQHF.

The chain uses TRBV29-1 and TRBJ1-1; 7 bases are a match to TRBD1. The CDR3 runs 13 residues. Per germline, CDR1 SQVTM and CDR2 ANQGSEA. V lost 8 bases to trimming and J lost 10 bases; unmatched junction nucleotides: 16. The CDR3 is CSILRQGEGAAFF. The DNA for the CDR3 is TGCAGCATTCTCCGACAGGGAGAGGGTGCAGCTTTCTTT.

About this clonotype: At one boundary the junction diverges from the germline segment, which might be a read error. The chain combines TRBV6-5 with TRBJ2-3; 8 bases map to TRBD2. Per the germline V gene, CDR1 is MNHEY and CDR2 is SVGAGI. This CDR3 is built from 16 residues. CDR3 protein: CASSRGLAGGTDTQCF. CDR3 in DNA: TGTGCCAGCAGCCGAGGACTAGCCGGGGGCACAGATACGCAGTGTTTT.

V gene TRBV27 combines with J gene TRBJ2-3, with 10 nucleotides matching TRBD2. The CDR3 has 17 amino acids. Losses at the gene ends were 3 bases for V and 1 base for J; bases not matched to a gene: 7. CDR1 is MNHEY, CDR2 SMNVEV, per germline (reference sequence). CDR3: CASSLGVAGGGTDTQYF. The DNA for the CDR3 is TGTGCCAGCAGTTTGGGGGTAGCGGGGGGTGGCACAGATACGCAGTATTTT.

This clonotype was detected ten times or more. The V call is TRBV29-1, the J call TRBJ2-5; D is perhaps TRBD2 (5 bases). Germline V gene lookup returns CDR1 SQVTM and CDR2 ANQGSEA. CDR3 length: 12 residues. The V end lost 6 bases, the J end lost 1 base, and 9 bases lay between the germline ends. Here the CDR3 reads CSVSEGQETQYF. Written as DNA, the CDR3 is TGCAGCGTCTCCGAGGGCCAAGAGACCCAGTACTTC.

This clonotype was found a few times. The CDR3 DNA reads TGCAGTGCTAGCAGATTCGGGACCCCCCAAGAGACCCAGTACTTC. Its translation: CSASRFGTPQETQYF. The V call is TRBV20-1, the J call TRBJ2-5; either TRBD1 or TRBD2 may supply D (5 bases each). This CDR3 region has 15 residues. CDR1 and CDR2 from the germline V gene are DFQATT and SNEGSKA (reference sequence). Trimming shortened V by 3 bases and J by 1 base, and 15 bases separated the two germline ends.

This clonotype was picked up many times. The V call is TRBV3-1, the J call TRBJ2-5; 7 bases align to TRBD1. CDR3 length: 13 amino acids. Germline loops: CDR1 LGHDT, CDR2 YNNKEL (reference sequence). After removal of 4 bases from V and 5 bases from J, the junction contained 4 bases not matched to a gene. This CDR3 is CASSRQGGETQYF. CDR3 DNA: TGTGCCAGCAGCCGACAGGGTGGCGAGACCCAGTACTTC.

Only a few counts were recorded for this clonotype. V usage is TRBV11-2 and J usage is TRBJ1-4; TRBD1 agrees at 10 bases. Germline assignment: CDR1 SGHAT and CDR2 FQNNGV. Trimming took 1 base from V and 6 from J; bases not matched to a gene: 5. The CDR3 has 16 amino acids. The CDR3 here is CASSLATGTGDEKLFF. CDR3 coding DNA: TGTGCCAGCAGCTTAGCAACGGGGACAGGGGATGAAAAACTGTTTTTT. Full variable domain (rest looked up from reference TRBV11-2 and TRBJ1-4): EAGVAQSPRYKIIEKRQSVAFWCNPISGHATLYWYQQILGQGPKLLIQFQNNGVVDDSQLPKDRFSAERLKGVDSTLKIQPAKLEDSAVYLCASSLATGTGDEKLFFGSGTQLSVL.

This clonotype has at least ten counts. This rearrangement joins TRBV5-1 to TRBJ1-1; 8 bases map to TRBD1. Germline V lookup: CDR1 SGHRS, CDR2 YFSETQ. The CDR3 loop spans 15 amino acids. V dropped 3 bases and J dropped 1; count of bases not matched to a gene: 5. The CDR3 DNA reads TGCGCCAGCAGCTCCGGGACAGGTTCGAACACTGAAGCTTTCTTT. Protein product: CASSSGTGSNTEAFF.

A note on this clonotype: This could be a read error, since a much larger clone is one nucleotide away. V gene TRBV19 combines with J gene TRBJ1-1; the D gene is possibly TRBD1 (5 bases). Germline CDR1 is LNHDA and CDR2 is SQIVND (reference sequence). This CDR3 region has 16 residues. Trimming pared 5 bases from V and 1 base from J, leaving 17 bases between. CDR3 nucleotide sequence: TGTGCCAGTAGTGCCCGAAGGGGCTGGACGAACACTGAAGCTTTCTTT. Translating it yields CASSARRGWTNTEAFF.

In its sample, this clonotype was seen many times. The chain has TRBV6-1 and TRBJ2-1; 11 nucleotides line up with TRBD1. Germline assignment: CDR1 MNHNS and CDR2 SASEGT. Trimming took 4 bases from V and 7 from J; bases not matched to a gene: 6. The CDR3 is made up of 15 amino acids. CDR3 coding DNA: TGTGCCAGCAGTGTAGGACAGGGGGCGCGAAATGAGCAGTTCTTC. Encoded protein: CASSVGQGARNEQFF.

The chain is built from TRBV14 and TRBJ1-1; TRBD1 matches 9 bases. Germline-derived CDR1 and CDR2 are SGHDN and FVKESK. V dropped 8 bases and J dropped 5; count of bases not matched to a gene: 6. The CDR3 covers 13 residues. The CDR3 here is CASEGQGFTEAFF. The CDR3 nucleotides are TGTGCCAGCGAGGGACAGGGTTTTACTGAAGCTTTCTTT.

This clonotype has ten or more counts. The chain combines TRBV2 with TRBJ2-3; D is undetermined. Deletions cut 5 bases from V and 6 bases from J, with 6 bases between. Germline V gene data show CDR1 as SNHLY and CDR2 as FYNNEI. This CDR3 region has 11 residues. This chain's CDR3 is CASSSVDTQYF. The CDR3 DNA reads TGTGCCAGCAGTTCCGTGGATACGCAGTATTTT.

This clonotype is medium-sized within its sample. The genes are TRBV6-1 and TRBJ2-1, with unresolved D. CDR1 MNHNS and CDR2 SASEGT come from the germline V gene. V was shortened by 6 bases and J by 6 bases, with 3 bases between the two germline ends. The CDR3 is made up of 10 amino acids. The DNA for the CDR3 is TGTGCCAGCAGCGTCAATGAGCAGTTCTTC. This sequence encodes CASSVNEQFF.

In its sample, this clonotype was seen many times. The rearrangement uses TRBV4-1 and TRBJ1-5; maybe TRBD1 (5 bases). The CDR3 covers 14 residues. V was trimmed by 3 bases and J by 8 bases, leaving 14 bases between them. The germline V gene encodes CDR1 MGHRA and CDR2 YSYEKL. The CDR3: CASSHREGSEPQHF. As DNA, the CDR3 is TGCGCCAGCAGCCATCGGGAGGGGAGCGAGCCCCAGCATTTT.

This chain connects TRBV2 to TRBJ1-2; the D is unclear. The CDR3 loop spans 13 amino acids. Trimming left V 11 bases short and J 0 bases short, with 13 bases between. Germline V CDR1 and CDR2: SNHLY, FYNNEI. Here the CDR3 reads CARTRQPNYGYTF. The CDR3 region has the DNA TGTGCCCGCACGAGGCAACCTAACTATGGCTACACCTTC.

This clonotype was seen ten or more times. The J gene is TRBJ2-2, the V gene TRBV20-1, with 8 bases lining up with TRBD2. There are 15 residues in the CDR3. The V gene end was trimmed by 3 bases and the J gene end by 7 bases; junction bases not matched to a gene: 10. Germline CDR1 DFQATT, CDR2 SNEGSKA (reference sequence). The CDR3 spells CSARRTGGLDGELFF. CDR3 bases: TGCAGTGCTAGGAGGACGGGGGGGCTCGACGGGGAGCTGTTTTTT.

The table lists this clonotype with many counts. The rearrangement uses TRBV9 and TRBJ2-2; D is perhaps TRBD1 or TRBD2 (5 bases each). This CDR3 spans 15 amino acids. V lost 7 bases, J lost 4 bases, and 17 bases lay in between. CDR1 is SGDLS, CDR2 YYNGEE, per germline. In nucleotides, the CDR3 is TGTGCCAGCGGAAGGGACCTTAGGTCCACCGGGGAGCTGTTTTTT. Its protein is CASGRDLRSTGELFF.

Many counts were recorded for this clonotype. DNA for the CDR3: TGTGCCAGCAGTTACTCAACCGGAGCGGAGACCCAGTACTTC. This translates into CASSYSTGAETQYF. The gene calls are TRBV6-6 and TRBJ2-5; D remains unclear. Between the trimmed V and J ends, which lost 0 bases and 5 bases, there was a span of 10 bases. CDR1 and CDR2 (germline): MNHNY, SVGAGI (reference sequence). There are 14 residues in the CDR3.

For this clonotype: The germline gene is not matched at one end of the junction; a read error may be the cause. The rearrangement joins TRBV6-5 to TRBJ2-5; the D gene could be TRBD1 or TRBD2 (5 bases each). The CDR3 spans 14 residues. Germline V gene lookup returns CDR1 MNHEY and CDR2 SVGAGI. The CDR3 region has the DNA TGTGCCAGCAGCCGACTGGGACGAAGAGAGCCCCAGTACTTC. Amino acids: CASSRLGRREPQYF.

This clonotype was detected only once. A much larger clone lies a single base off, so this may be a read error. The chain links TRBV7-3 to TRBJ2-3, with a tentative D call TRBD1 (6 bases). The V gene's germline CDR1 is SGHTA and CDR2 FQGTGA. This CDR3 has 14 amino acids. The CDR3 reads CASRQGVGTDTRYF. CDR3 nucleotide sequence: TGTGCCAGCAGACAGGGTGTCGGCACAGATACGCGGTATTTT.